This TCR beta chain is from a study of regulatory T cells in long-lasting Graves disease. With iRepertoire HTBI primers and Arm-PCR of CDR3 regions, TCR beta libraries were built. TCRdb used MiXCR to reprocess the multiplex PCR reads, holding one entry per CDR3 protein. The sample yields about 540,000 distinct CDR3 sequences, approximately 12% seen once. Study outcomes and limitations: The number of shared public clonotypes was higher in persistent patients (under 3,000) than new patients (about 910).

Concerning this clonotype: The antigen is unknown.

This sample's time point: newly diagnosed GD, antithyroid drugs for less than 3 months. The TCR library was made from RNA that had been extracted from PBMCs in TRIzol. CDR3 length equals 14 residues. Germline CDR1 reads MDHEN; CDR2 reads SYDVKM. With 3 bases removed from V and 2 bases from J, the gap between germline ends came to 8 bases. The same sample was also studied in work on T cells in Graves' hyperthyroidism and ophthalmopathy.

The sequence was collected from a man aged 30 to 39 with Graves disease. J is TRBJ1-5 and V is TRBV28, with D hard to call. The sample in question was peripheral blood mononuclear cells (PBMCs), obtained at new diagnosis, from a patient treated with antithyroid drugs. The CDR3 is CASSFTQGNQPQHF. CDR3 nucleotides: TGTGCCAGCAGTTTTACTCAAGGCAATCAGCCCCAGCATTTT.